The 24 T cell receptor beta chains listed next were all sequenced from one sample in a study of T cell changes during pregnancy in multiple sclerosis. This table comes from immunoSEQ multiplex PCR, and its TCRdb copy is limited to in-frame clones, with some not included. The sample holds about 65,000 clones; 80% to 95% are singletons and the top ten take approximately 3%. The sample consisted of CD8+ T cells from peripheral blood mononuclear cells, taken in the third trimester of pregnancy. The receptors were gathered from a female donor in good health, enrolled as a control in a pregnancy study.

This chain uses TRBV4-3 with TRBJ1-1; possible D gene TRBD1, 6 bases. The V and J ends lost 0 bases and 3 bases respectively, with 20 bases between them. CDR3 length: 18 residues. CDR1 is LGHNA, CDR2 YSLEER, per germline. CDR3 sequence (DNA): TGCGCCAGCAGCCAAGAGGGACACCGGTTGCAACACTACACTGAAGCTTTCTTT. Encoded protein: CASSQEGHRLQHYTEAFF.

The rearrangement links TRBV9 to TRBJ2-1, with TRBD2 matching over 9 bases. Germline assignment: CDR1 SGDLS and CDR2 YYNGEE. The CDR3 loop spans 16 amino acids. The J segment lost 1 base and the V segment lost 1 base, leaving 3 bases of the junction unmatched. This CDR3 reads CASSVSSGGSYNEQFF. CDR3 DNA sequence: TGTGCCAGCAGCGTATCCAGCGGGGGGTCCTACAATGAGCAGTTCTTC.

V and J are TRBV4-2 and TRBJ2-2, with 10 bases fitting TRBD2. J gave up 6 bases and V 4 bases, and 17 bases lay outside the gene matches. The CDR3 contains 19 residues. The germline V gene has CDR1 LGHNA and CDR2 YNFKEQ. The CDR3 region is CASSRRGAPLAGHSGELFF. The CDR3 coding sequence is TGTGCCAGCAGCCGAAGGGGGGCCCCACTAGCGGGGCACTCCGGGGAGCTGTTTTTT.

The chain uses TRBV9 and TRBJ2-1; 10 positions agree with TRBD1. The CDR3 extends over 14 amino acids. Germline V CDR1 and CDR2: SGDLS, YYNGEE. J gave up 7 bases and V 5 bases, and 6 bases lay outside the gene matches. As DNA, the CDR3 is TGTGCCAGCAGTCCCGGGACAGGGGTGAATGAGCAGTTCTTC. As protein: CASSPGTGVNEQFF. The full variable domain, completed using reference TRBV9 and TRBJ2-1, is DSGVTQTPKHLITATGQRVTLRCSPRSGDLSVYWYQQSLDQGLQFLIQYYNGEERAKGNILERFSAQQFPDLHSELNLSSLELGDSALYFCASSPGTGVNEQFFGPGTRLTVL.

On this clone itself: Sequence at one end of the junction differs from germline and may be a read error. J is TRBJ2-2 and V is TRBV30, with D perhaps matching TRBD1 (7 bases). The CDR3 loop spans 18 amino acids. Per the germline V gene, CDR1 is GTSNPN and CDR2 is SVGIG (reference sequence). CDR3: CALSGGLGQIPNTGELFF. The CDR3 DNA reads TGTGCCTTGAGTGGGGGACTGGGACAGATCCCTAACACCGGGGAGCTGTTTTTT. Filled out from reference TRBV30 and TRBJ2-2, the complete variable domain reads SQTIHQWPATLVQPVGSPLSLECTVEGTSNPNLYWYRQAAGRGLQLLFYSVGIGQISSEVPQNLSASRPQDRQFILSSKKLLLSDSGFYLCALSGGLGQIPNTGELFFGEGSRLTVL.

V gene TRBV7-9 combines with J gene TRBJ2-5, with 12 bases matching TRBD2. The V gene's germline CDR1 is SEHNR and CDR2 FQNEAQ (reference sequence). This CDR3 has 18 amino acids. J was trimmed by 2 bases and V by 5 bases; bases with no gene match: 12. The CDR3 region has the DNA TGTGCCAGCAGCCTGAAGGCGACTAGCGGGGGACTACAAGAGACCCAGTACTTC. Translating gives CASSLKATSGGLQETQYF. Full variable domain (rest looked up from reference TRBV7-9 and TRBJ2-5): DTGVSQNPRHKITKRGQNVTFRCDPISEHNRLYWYRQTLGQGPEFLTYFQNEAQLEKSRLLSDRFSAERPKGSFSTLEIQRTEQGDSAMYLCASSLKATSGGLQETQYFGPGTRLLVL.

The rearrangement uses TRBV5-1 and TRBJ2-7; D is ambiguous. This CDR3 comprises 12 residues. Germline lookup yields CDR1 SGHRS and CDR2 YFSETQ. V lost 3 bases and J 1 base, leaving 5 bases between the germline ends. For the CDR3, the DNA is TGCGCCAGCAGCTCAAATTCCTACGAGCAGTACTTC. It codes for CASSSNSYEQYF.

The rearrangement links TRBV5-4 to TRBJ1-4; D is unclear. The V gene lost 4 bases and the J gene lost 2 bases, with 9 bases spanning the gap. There are 14 residues in the CDR3. Germline V gene lookup returns CDR1 SGHNT and CDR2 YYREEE (reference sequence). Here the CDR3 DNA reads TGTGCCAGCAGCCAACGGGATACTAATGAAAAACTGTTTTTT. This gives the protein CASSQRDTNEKLFF.

V gene TRBV7-9 combines with J gene TRBJ2-5, with 8 bases fitting TRBD1. J gave up 2 bases and V 4 bases, and 6 bases lay outside the gene matches. The CDR3 covers 15 residues. Germline V gene sequence: CDR1 SEHNR, CDR2 FQNEAQ (reference sequence). Here the CDR3 reads CASSWTGQQQETQYF. CDR3 DNA: TGTGCCAGCAGCTGGACAGGGCAGCAACAAGAGACCCAGTACTTC.

CDR3 in DNA: TGTGCCAGCAGCTTGGGGTCATTTCAGGGAACCTACGAGCAGTACTTC. It yields the protein CASSLGSFQGTYEQYF. This sequence joins TRBV5-5 and TRBJ2-7; D is possibly TRBD1 (5 bases). The CDR3 contains 16 residues. Germline V lookup: CDR1 SGHKS, CDR2 YYEKEE (reference sequence). The V end lost 0 bases, the J end lost 2 bases, and 15 bases lay between the germline ends.

The rearrangement uses TRBV19 and TRBJ1-5, with 11 bases identical to TRBD1. With V trimmed by 3 bases and J by 6 bases, 7 bases remained unmatched. The germline V gene has CDR1 LNHDA and CDR2 SQIVND (reference sequence). The CDR3 totals 16 residues. The CDR3 region is CASSMLSGTGGQPQHF. The DNA for the CDR3 is TGTGCCAGTAGTATGTTATCCGGGACAGGGGGTCAGCCCCAGCATTTT.

This chain uses TRBV5-6 with TRBJ2-1, with 9 bases that match TRBD2. The trim removed 4 bases at V and 4 bases at J, leaving 6 bases unmatched. Germline CDR1 and CDR2: SGHDT and YYEEEE. CDR3 length: 15 amino acids. CDR3 protein: CASSPGTSNYNEQFF. In nucleotides, the CDR3 is TGTGCCAGCAGCCCGGGGACTAGCAATTACAATGAGCAGTTCTTC.

The J gene is TRBJ2-7, the V gene TRBV9; tentatively, D is TRBD1 (7 bases). Trimming removed 3 bases at V and 4 bases at J, with 17 bases between. The CDR3 extends over 15 amino acids. Germline lookup yields CDR1 SGDLS and CDR2 YYNGEE. CDR3 amino acids: CASSAGGGGQYEQYF. CDR3 DNA sequence: TGTGCCAGCAGCGCAGGGGGTGGGGGGCAGTACGAGCAGTACTTC.

The chain uses TRBV30 and TRBJ2-7, with D possibly TRBD2 on 5 matching bases. Trimming cost V 4 bases and J 0 bases, with 10 bases left between them. The CDR3 is made up of 13 amino acids. In germline, CDR1 is GTSNPN, CDR2 SVGIG (reference sequence). The CDR3 DNA follows: TGTGCCTGGAACGGGGAGAGCTCCTACGAGCAGTACTTC. Amino acids: CAWNGESSYEQYF.

The chain couples TRBV2 to TRBJ1-1; no clear D gene. Germline lookup yields CDR1 SNHLY and CDR2 FYNNEI. This CDR3 spans 13 amino acids. V shed 5 bases and J shed 0 bases, with 7 bases lying between them. CDR3 in amino acids: CASSHGLNTEAFF. CDR3 DNA: TGTGCCAGCAGTCATGGCCTGAACACTGAAGCTTTCTTT. Based on the CDR3 plus reference TRBV2 and TRBJ1-1, the full variable domain is EPEVTQTPSHQVTQMGQEVILRCVPISNHLYFYWYRQILGQKVEFLVSFYNNEISEKSEIFDDQFSVERPDGSNFTLKIRSTKLEDSAMYFCASSHGLNTEAFFGQGTRLTVV.

The genes are TRBV2 and TRBJ1-2, with 9 bases aligning to TRBD1. Looked up from germline, CDR1 is SNHLY and CDR2 is FYNNEI. The CDR3 runs 17 residues. With 4 bases clipped from V and 4 bases from J, the junction kept 13 bases outside the gene matches. The CDR3 nucleotides read TGTGCCAGCAGTGTCCTTGGACAGGGGTTTTTAGGCTATGGCTACACCTTC. Protein product: CASSVLGQGFLGYGYTF.

The V and J genes are TRBV11-2 and TRBJ2-2; 9 nucleotides match TRBD2. The junction had 6 bases not matched to a gene; V was cut back by 1 base and J by 6 bases. This CDR3 contains 16 residues. Germline-derived CDR1 and CDR2 are SGHAT and FQNNGV. The CDR3: CASSLGGGAIAGELFF. CDR3 sequence (DNA): TGTGCCAGCAGCTTAGGCGGGGGGGCCATCGCCGGGGAGCTGTTTTTT.

This chain uses TRBV5-4 with TRBJ1-1; D is uncertain. Trimming cost V 1 base and J 0 bases, with 4 bases left between them. Germline V gene sequence: CDR1 SGHNT, CDR2 YYREEE (reference sequence). This CDR3 region has 13 residues. The CDR3 sequence: CASSLSVNTEAFF. CDR3 in DNA: TGTGCCAGCAGCTTGTCCGTGAACACTGAAGCTTTCTTT. Together with reference TRBV5-4 and TRBJ1-1, the CDR3 gives the full variable domain: ETGVTQSPTHLIKTRGQQVTLRCSSQSGHNTVSWYQQALGQGPQFIFQYYREEENGRGNFPPRFSGLQFPNYSSELNVNALELDDSALYLCASSLSVNTEAFFGQGTRLTVV.

This chain joins TRBV29-1 and TRBJ2-7, with TRBD1 matching over 9 bases. CDR3 length: 13 residues. Looked up from germline, CDR1 is SQVTM and CDR2 is ANQGSEA. With V trimmed by 4 bases and J by 5 bases, 6 bases remained unmatched. This chain's CDR3 is CSVGGTGIHEQYF. Written as DNA, the CDR3 is TGCAGCGTTGGGGGGACAGGGATCCACGAGCAGTACTTC.

The V gene is TRBV27, the J gene TRBJ2-2, with 8 bases lining up with TRBD1. Germline CDR1 reads MNHEY; CDR2 reads SMNVEV (reference sequence). The ends lost 6 bases at V and 10 bases at J; junction bases unmatched: 13. The CDR3 totals 15 residues. The chain's CDR3 is CASRLQGGVRKELFF. DNA of the CDR3: TGTGCCAGCAGATTACAGGGGGGAGTTCGGAAGGAGCTGTTTTTT.

This chain uses TRBV4-3 with TRBJ1-2; 8 bases line up with TRBD1. The germline gives CDR1 LGHNA, CDR2 YSLEER. The junction had 7 bases not matched to a gene; V was cut back by 4 bases and J by 0 bases. The CDR3 consists of 16 residues. The CDR3 DNA is TGCGCCAGCAGCCGGAGGACAGGGAACTCTAACTATGGCTACACCTTC. Translating gives CASSRRTGNSNYGYTF.

This chain links TRBV30 with TRBJ2-5, with a possible D match to TRBD1 (8 bases). The CDR3 covers 15 residues. The V end lost 4 bases, the J end lost 2 bases, and 17 bases lay between the germline ends. Germline CDR1 GTSNPN, CDR2 SVGIG (reference sequence). The CDR3 sequence is CAWNTGGVAQETQYF. DNA of the CDR3: TGTGCCTGGAATACAGGGGGGGTGGCGCAAGAGACCCAGTACTTC.

The chain combines TRBV7-9 with TRBJ2-7; 7 bases fit TRBD1. J lost 2 bases, V lost 5 bases, and 6 bases had no gene match. The CDR3 contains 14 residues. The germline V gene encodes CDR1 SEHNR and CDR2 FQNEAQ (reference sequence). The CDR3: CASSSWDSAYEQYF. CDR3 sequence (DNA): TGTGCCAGCAGCAGCTGGGACAGTGCCTACGAGCAGTACTTC.

The chain uses TRBV5-6 and TRBJ1-2; D is perhaps TRBD1 (5 bases). V dropped 4 bases and J dropped 4 bases, with 20 bases sitting between them. The CDR3 extends over 16 amino acids. Germline CDR1 reads SGHDT; CDR2 reads YYEEEE. The DNA for the CDR3 is TGTGCCAGCAGCGTCCGACTCGGGGGGTACCTCTATGGCTACACCTTC. This translates into CASSVRLGGYLYGYTF.